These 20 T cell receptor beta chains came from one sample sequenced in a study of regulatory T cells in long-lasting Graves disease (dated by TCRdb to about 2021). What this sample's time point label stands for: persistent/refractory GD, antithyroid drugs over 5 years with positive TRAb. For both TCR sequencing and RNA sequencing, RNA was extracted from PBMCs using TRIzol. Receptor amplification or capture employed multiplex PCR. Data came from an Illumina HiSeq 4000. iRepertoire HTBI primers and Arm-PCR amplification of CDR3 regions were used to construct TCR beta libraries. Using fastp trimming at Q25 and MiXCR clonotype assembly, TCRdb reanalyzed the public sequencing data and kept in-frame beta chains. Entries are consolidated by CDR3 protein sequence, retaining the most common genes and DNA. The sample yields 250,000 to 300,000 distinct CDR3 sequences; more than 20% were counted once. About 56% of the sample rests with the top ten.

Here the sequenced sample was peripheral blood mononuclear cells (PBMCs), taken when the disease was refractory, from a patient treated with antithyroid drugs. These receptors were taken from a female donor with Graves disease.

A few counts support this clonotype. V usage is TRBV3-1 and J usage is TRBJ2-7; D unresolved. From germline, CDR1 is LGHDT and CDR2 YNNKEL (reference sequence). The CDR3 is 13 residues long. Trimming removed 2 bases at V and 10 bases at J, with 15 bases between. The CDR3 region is CASSQNEERDQYF. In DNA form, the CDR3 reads TGTGCCAGCAGCCAAAATGAGGAAAGAGATCAGTACTTC.

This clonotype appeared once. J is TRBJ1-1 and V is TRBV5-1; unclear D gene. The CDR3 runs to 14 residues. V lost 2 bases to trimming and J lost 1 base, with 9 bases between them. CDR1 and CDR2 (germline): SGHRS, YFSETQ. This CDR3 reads CASSFGGRNTEAFF. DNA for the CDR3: TGCGCCAGCAGCTTCGGCGGGCGGAACACTGAAGCTTTCTTT.

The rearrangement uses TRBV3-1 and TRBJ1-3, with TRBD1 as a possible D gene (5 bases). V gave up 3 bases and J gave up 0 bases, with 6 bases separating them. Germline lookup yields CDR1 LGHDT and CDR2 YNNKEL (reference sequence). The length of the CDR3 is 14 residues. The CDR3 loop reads CASSHDSSGNTIYF. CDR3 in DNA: TGTGCCAGCAGCCATGACAGCTCTGGAAACACCATATATTTT.

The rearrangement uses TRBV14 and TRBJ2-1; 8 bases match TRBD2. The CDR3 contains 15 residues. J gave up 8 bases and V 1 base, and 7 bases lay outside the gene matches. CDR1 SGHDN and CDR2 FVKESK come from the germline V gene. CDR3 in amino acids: CASSQGTGGGYEQFF. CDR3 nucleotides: TGTGCCAGCAGCCAAGGTACAGGCGGGGGGTATGAGCAGTTCTTC. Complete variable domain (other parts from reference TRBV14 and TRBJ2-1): EAGVTQFPSHSVIEKGQTVTLRCDPISGHDNLYWYRRVMGKEIKFLLHFVKESKQDESGMPNNRFLAERTGGTYSTLKVQPAELEDSGVYFCASSQGTGGGYEQFFGPGTRLTVL.

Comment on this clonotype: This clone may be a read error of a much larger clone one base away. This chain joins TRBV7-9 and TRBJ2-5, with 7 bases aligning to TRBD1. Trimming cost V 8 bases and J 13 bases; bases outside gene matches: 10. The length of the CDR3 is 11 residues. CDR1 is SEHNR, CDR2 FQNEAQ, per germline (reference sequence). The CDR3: CASGRTGTAYF. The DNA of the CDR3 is TGTGCCAGCGGCCGAACCGGGACAGCGTACTTC.

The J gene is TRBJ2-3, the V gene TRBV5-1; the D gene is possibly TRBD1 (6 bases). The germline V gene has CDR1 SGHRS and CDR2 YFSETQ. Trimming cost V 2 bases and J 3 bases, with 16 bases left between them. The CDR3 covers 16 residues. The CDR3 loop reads CASSFLGAGNTDTQYF. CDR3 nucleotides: TGCGCCAGCAGCTTTTTGGGGGCAGGGAATACAGATACGCAGTATTTT.

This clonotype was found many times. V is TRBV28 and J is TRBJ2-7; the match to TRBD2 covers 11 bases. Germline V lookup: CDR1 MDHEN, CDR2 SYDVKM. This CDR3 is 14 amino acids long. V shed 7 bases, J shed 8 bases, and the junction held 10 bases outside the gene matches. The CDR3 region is CASTTSGGAFKQYF. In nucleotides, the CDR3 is TGTGCCAGCACCACTAGCGGGGGAGCCTTCAAGCAGTACTTC.

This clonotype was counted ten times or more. The DNA of the CDR3 is TGTGCCAGCAGCCCCTTAGGCCGTGAGATCAATCAGCCCCAGCATTTT. It yields the protein CASSPLGREINQPQHF. The genes are TRBV12-3 or TRBV12-4 and TRBJ1-5; D remains ambiguous. The ends were cut back, 6 bases at V and 3 bases at J, with 18 bases in the middle. The CDR3 sequence is 16 residues long.

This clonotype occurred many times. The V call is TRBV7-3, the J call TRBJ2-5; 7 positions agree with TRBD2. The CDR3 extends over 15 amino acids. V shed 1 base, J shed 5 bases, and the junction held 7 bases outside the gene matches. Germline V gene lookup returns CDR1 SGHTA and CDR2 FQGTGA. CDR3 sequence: CASSLRAGTAETQYF. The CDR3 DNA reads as TGTGCCAGCAGCTTAAGAGCGGGAACGGCGGAGACCCAGTACTTC.

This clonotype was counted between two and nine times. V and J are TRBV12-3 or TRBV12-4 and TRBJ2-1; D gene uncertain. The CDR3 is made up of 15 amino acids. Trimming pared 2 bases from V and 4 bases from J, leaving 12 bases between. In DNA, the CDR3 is TGTGCCAGCAGTTTAACGGTTGCCACTTACAATGAGCAGTTCTTC. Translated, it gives CASSLTVATYNEQFF.

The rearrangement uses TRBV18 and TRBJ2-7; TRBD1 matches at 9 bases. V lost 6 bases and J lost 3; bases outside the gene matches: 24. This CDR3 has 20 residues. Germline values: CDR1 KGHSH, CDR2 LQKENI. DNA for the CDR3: TGTGCCAGCTCGCCGGATCCGGGACAGGGCCTCCGCAGTGGCAACTACGAGCAGTACTTC. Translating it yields CASSPDPGQGLRSGNYEQYF.

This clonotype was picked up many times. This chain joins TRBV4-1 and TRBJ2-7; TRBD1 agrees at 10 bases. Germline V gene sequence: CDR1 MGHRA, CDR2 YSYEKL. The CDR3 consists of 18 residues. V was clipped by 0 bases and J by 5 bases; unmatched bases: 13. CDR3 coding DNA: TGCGCCAGCAGCCAAGATTGGGCACGGGACAGGGGTGGCCACGAGCAGTACTTC. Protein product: CASSQDWARDRGGHEQYF.

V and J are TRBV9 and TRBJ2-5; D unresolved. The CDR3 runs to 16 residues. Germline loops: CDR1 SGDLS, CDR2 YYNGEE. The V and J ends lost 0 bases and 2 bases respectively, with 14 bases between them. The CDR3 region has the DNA TGTGCCAGCAGCGTAGCTCTTACCGGGCTTCAAGAGACCCAGTACTTC. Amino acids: CASSVALTGLQETQYF.

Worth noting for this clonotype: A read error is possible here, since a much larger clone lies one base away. CDR3 DNA: TGTGCCAGCAGCTTAGATTCACATAAGCCCCAGCATTTT. Translation: CASSLDSHKPQHF. The J gene is TRBJ1-5, the V gene TRBV11-2, with D hard to call. V gave up 0 bases and J gave up 8 bases, with 8 bases separating them. CDR1 is SGHAT, CDR2 FQNNGV, per germline. The CDR3 consists of 13 residues. Full variable domain (rest looked up from reference TRBV11-2 and TRBJ1-5): EAGVAQSPRYKIIEKRQSVAFWCNPISGHATLYWYQQILGQGPKLLIQFQNNGVVDDSQLPKDRFSAERLKGVDSTLKIQPAKLEDSAVYLCASSLDSHKPQHFGDGTRLSIL.

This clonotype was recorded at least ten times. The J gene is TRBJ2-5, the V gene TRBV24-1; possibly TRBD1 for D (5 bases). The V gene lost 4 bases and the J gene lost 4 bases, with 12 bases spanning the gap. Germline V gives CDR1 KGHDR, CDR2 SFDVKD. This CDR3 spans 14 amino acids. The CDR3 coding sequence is TGTGCCACCAGTGAGAGCAGGGATGGAGAGACCCAGTACTTC. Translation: CATSESRDGETQYF.

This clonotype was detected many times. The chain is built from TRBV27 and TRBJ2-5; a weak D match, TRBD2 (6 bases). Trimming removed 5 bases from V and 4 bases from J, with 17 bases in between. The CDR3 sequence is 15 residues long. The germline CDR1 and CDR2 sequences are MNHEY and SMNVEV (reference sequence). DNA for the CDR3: TGTGCCAGCAGTGGCGGCGGGGCGATAAGAGAGACCCAGTACTTC. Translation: CASSGGGAIRETQYF.

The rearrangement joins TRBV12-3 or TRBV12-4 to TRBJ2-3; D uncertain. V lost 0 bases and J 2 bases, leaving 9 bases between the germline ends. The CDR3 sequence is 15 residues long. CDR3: CASSLALPHTDTQYF. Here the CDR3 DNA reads TGTGCCAGCAGTTTAGCGCTGCCCCACACAGATACGCAGTATTTT.

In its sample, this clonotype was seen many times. In DNA, the CDR3 is TGTGCCAGCAGCTGGACAGACTACTCCTACGAGCAGTACTTC. Translation: CASSWTDYSYEQYF. The V and J genes are TRBV28 and TRBJ2-7; possibly TRBD1 for D (6 bases). CDR3 length: 14 amino acids. Trimming shortened V by 6 bases and J by 0 bases, and 12 bases separated the two germline ends. The germline V gene encodes CDR1 MDHEN and CDR2 SYDVKM. Complete variable domain (other parts from reference TRBV28 and TRBJ2-7): DVKVTQSSRYLVKRTGEKVFLECVQDMDHENMFWYRQDPGLGLRLIYFSYDVKMKEKGDIPEGYSVSREKKERFSLILESASTNQTSMYLCASSWTDYSYEQYFGPGTRLTVT.

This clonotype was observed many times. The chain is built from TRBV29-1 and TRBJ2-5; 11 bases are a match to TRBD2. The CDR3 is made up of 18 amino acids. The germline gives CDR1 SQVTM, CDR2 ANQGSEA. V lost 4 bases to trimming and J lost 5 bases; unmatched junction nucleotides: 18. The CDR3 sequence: CSVALGLAGGGRLETQYF. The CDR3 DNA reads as TGCAGCGTTGCGTTGGGGCTAGCGGGAGGAGGGCGGCTGGAGACCCAGTACTTC.

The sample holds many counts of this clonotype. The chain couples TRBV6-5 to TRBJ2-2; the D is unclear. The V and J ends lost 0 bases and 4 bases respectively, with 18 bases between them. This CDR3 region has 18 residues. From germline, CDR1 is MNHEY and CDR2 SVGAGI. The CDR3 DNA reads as TGTGCCAGCAGTTACTCTCGTTTCGGCCAGCCACGCACCGGGGAGCTGTTTTTT. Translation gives CASSYSRFGQPRTGELFF.